This TCR beta chain emerged from a study of blood T cell repertoires in COVID-19 (dated by TCRdb to about 2020). Study-wide context: The collaborator samples originated in the United States, Italy and Spain and spanned the acute and convalescent phases of COVID-19. The material from the prospective study consisted of cDNA or gDNA derived from T cells, B-cell-depleted T cells, or PBMCs. The dataset comprised deeply sampled blood TCRbeta repertoires from subjects exposed to, actively infected with, or recovered from COVID-19. The repertoires were released in a freely available public database meant as a resource for research on the immune response to SARS-CoV-2. The samples were drawn from the first 160 participants of the ongoing ImmuneRACE study and from over a thousand subjects provided by 6 global collaborators. Nearly every sample came with metadata listing a de-identified subject ID, COVID-19 status, age in years and sex. Where available, HLA class I and class II types were taken from metadata supplied by the sample provider and were not determined by assay-based typing.

What the research found in general, with its limitations: The quantity of clinical and demographic metadata differed by source and by participant and was supplied without curation.

V and J lose 8 bases and 4 bases, and a span of 14 bases separates them. Looking up the germline V gene (reference sequence) yields CDR1 MNHEY and CDR2 SMNVEV. The CDR3 goes from the cysteine to the phenylalanine over 13 residues. Only the CDR3 DNA is retained, 39 bases long and in frame from the first base. The collaborating institutions used their own protocols to collect whole blood in K2EDTA tubes. For TCRbeta analysis, collaborators shipped samples as frozen whole blood, isolated PBMCs, or DNA extracted from either of those sample types. The immunoSEQ Assay, a bias-controlled multiplex PCR, was used to amplify TCRbeta CDR3 regions from genomic DNA. Under the source paper's analysis protocol: The number of nucleated cells in each sample was estimated from the amplification of reference gene primers within the assay. Sequence reads were collapsed and filtered to measure the absolute abundance of every unique TCRbeta CDR3 rearrangement. For each sample, productive Simpson clonality was calculated as the square root of Simpson's diversity index across productive rearrangements. The immuneACCESS repertoire file appears here via TCRdb, limited to in-frame rearrangements. These files lack a portion of the clones; in checked studies, under half of the deficit traces to unresolved V genes, and the cause of the others is not known. Clonal size and the V and J genes are those of that table, whereas D and trimming came from the DNA. The sample profile shows about 80,000 clones; almost 85% of them were found once. The biggest ten clones account for more than 9% of the sample.

About this clone: Its cognate antigen has yet to be identified. One base away there is no much larger clone; base qualities are not given.

The receptor chain draws on TRBV27 and TRBJ1-2; a confident D gene designation cannot be given. The sequence came from a man aged 60-69 years with acute or convalescent COVID-19. The sample was peripheral blood. This receptor has the CDR3 CASGLPGPYGYTF. Here is the DNA: TGTGCCAGCGGACTCCCGGGCCCCTATGGCTACACCTTC.